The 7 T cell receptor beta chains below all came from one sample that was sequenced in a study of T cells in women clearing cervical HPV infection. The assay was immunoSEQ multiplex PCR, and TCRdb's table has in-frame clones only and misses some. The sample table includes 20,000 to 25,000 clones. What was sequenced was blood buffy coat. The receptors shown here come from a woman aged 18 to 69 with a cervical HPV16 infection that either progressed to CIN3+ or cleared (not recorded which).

CDR3 amino acids: CASRYDRGNTEAFF. The sequenced CDR3 bases are TGTGCCAGCAGATATGACAGGGGGAACACTGAA. The genes are TRBV2 and TRBJ1-1, with 8 bases that match TRBD1. The sequenced fragment ends 3 residues before the CDR3 boundary, so the rest is inferred from the germline J gene. After removal of 6 bases from V and 1 base from J, the junction contained 4 bases not matched to a gene. The germline V gene encodes CDR1 SNHLY and CDR2 FYNNEI. CDR3 length: 14 residues.

CDR3 bases read: TGTGCCAGCAGCTTAGGGGGTCAGGGTTGGGACGAG. Translating gives CASSLGGQGWDE. Given in full, the CDR3 is CASSLGGQGWDEQYF. The chain links TRBV7-9 to TRBJ2-7, with a weak D call TRBD1 (5 bases). The DNA ends 3 residues before the CDR3 does, and the rest of the CDR3 is filled in from the germline J gene. Germline assignment: CDR1 SEHNR and CDR2 FQNEAQ (reference sequence). The CDR3 has 15 residues. V was shortened by 1 base and J by 5 bases, with 15 bases between the two germline ends.

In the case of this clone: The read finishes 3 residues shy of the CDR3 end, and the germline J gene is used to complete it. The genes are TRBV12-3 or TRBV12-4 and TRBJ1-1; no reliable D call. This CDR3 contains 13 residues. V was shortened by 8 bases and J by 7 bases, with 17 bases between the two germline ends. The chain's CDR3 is CASSERRIREAFF. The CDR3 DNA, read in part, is TGTGCCAGCTCCGAGCGACGTATCCGTGAA.

CDR3 DNA (partial): TGTGCCACCAGTGACTTGACAGGGTTGGATCAGCCC. Amino acids: CATSDLTGLDQP. From start to end, the CDR3 is CATSDLTGLDQPQHF. The V and J genes are TRBV24-1 and TRBJ1-5; 7 bases align to TRBD1. The CDR3 end is not reached by the read, which stops 3 residues before it; the germline J gene fills it in. This CDR3 has 15 residues. Germline V gene data show CDR1 as KGHDR and CDR2 as SFDVKD. V lost 4 bases to trimming and J lost 5 bases; unmatched junction nucleotides: 7.

CDR3 residues: CAWSPTGLLSQKLFF. The DNA read from the CDR3 is TGTGCCTGGAGCCCCACGGGTCTACTAAGCCAAAAA. The chain has TRBV30 and TRBJ1-4, with D unresolved. Read sequence stops 3 residues before the CDR3 end, and the germline J gene provides the missing end. V lost 3 bases and J lost 9, with 20 bases in between. Looked up from germline, CDR1 is GTSNPN and CDR2 is SVGIG (reference sequence). This CDR3 contains 15 residues.

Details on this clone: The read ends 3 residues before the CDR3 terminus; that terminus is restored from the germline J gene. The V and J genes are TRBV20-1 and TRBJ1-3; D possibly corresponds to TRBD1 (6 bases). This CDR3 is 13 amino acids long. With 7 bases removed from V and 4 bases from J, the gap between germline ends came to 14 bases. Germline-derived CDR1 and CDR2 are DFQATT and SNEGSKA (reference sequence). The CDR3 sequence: CSGMDSLGNTIYF. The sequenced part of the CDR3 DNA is TGCAGTGGAATGGACAGCTTGGGAAACACC.

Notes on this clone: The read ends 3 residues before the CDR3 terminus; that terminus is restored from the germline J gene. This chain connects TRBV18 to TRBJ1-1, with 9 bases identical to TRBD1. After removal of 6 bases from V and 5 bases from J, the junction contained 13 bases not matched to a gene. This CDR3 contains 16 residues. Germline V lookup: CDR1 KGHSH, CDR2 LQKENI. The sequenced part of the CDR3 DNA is TGTGCCAGCTCTCCGCGTTTGAGGACAGGGGAAACTGAA. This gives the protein CASSPRLRTGETE. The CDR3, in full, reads CASSPRLRTGETEAFF.